The entry that follows covers one T cell receptor beta chain sequence. Original data processing: Filtering differed because ImmunoSEQ produced junction-only sequences that carried no quality scores. TCRdb keeps only in-frame clones here, not all; method: immunoSEQ multiplex PCR. V and J calls and clone size are as listed in that table; D and trimming were resolved from the DNA. The sample includes 1.5 million to 2.5 million clones, approximately 94% of them seen just once. Positive CCR7 selection of CD45RO-negative cells yielded the naive CD8 cells, and terminally differentiated effector memory CD45RA+ cells were excluded. The data were taken from a study of shared clonotypes between healthy human individuals. Germline assignment: CDR1 MRHNA and CDR2 SNTAGT. After removal of 0 bases from V and 0 bases from J, the junction contained 9 bases not matched to a gene. This CDR3 is built from 19 residues.

Source material: naive CD8+ T cells sorted from blood. V usage is TRBV6-4 and J usage is TRBJ1-4; 8 bases are shared with TRBD1. This sequence originates from a man between 18 and 35 years old in good health. This chain's CDR3 is CASSDSVTGEAATNEKLFF. For the CDR3, the DNA is TGTGCCAGCAGTGACTCGGTGACAGGGGAGGCCGCAACTAATGAAAAACTGTTTTTT.